The rows below give T cell receptor beta chains drawn from one sample of a study of blood T cell repertoires in COVID-19. Sequencing used immunoSEQ multiplex PCR; TCRdb keeps in-frame clones, though not all of them. The table has 200,000 to 250,000 clones, around 83% seen once. Sequenced material: PBMCs or T cells enriched from blood (not recorded which). All receptors derive from a woman aged 40 to 50 who had recovered from COVID-19. The CDR3 runs from the conserved cysteine through the conserved F or W. The D gene is left open where the match is weak. A clone size is listed for some rows: how often the clone was seen (once, few, many), or a class if it is expanded.

abundance,j_gene,d_gene,v_gene,CDR3aa,CDR3nt
NA,TRBJ2-1,TRBD2,TRBV6-5,CASSLDKGGYNEQFF,TGTGCCAGCAGTCTAGACAAGGGAGGGTACAATGAGCAGTTCTTC
NA,TRBJ1-1,TRBD1,TRBV30,CAWSILTGTVNTEAFF,TGTGCCTGGAGTATATTAACTGGGACAGTAAACACTGAAGCTTTCTTT
once,TRBJ2-3,TRBD2,TRBV19,CASRAGLAGAIDTQYF,TGTGCCAGTAGAGCCGGACTAGCGGGAGCTATAGATACGCAGTATTTT
NA,TRBJ1-2,NA,TRBV10-3,CAISERGGRGSNYGYTF,TGTGCCATCAGTGAGAGGGGAGGTCGAGGGTCTAACTATGGCTACACCTTC
NA,TRBJ2-5,TRBD2,TRBV7-9,CASSLPLAGAQETQYF,TGTGCCAGCAGCTTACCACTAGCGGGGGCCCAAGAGACCCAGTACTTC
NA,TRBJ2-5,TRBD2,TRBV19,CASRLLAGERETQYF,TGTGCCAGTAGGTTACTAGCGGGAGAACGAGAGACCCAGTACTTC
NA,TRBJ2-2,NA,TRBV11-2,CASSQGLGELFF,TGTGCCAGCAGCCAGGGGTTAGGGGAGCTGTTTTTT
NA,TRBJ2-5,TRBD2,TRBV24-1,CATSTGTSGGLGTQYF,TGTGCCACCAGTACCGGGACTAGCGGCGGGTTGGGGACCCAGTACTTC
NA,TRBJ1-2,NA,TRBV30,CALTLWGGAYGYTF,TGTGCCTTAACGCTTTGGGGGGGCGCGTATGGCTACACCTTC
NA,TRBJ2-2,TRBD1,TRBV24-1,CATSDFNQGGLNTGELFF,TGTGCCACCAGTGATTTTAACCAAGGGGGCCTGAACACCGGGGAGCTGTTTTTT
NA,TRBJ1-5,TRBD1,TRBV7-9,CASSQNRGGQPQHF,TGTGCCAGCAGCCAGAACAGGGGCGGTCAGCCCCAGCATTTT
once,TRBJ2-7,NA,TRBV11-1,CASSSAGRGTYEQYF,TGTGCCAGCAGTTCCGCGGGGCGGGGAACCTACGAGCAGTACTTC
few,TRBJ2-2,TRBD1,TRBV5-1,CASSLGNRFTGGTGELFF,TGCGCCAGCAGCTTGGGAAACAGATTCACAGGGGGCACCGGGGAGCTGTTTTTT
NA,TRBJ2-3,NA,TRBV19,CASSIGQNTDTQYF,TGTGCCAGTAGTATTGGACAGAACACAGATACGCAGTATTTT
NA,TRBJ2-3,NA,TRBV30,CAWSVLVDLTDTQYF,TGTGCCTGGAGTGTGCTAGTTGACCTCACAGATACGCAGTATTTT
NA,TRBJ1-5,TRBD1,TRBV6-5,CASRFGQGAQPQHF,TGTGCCAGCAGATTCGGACAGGGTGCTCAGCCCCAGCATTTT
NA,TRBJ1-2,TRBD1,TRBV28,CASRTGQGYTF,TGTGCCAGCAGGACAGGGCAGGGCTACACCTTC
NA,TRBJ1-4,NA,TRBV30,CAWSVGANAREKLFF,TGTGCCTGGAGTGTAGGAGCGAATGCTCGGGAAAAACTGTTTTTT
NA,TRBJ1-2,NA,TRBV7-2,CASSLVPLHPYGYTF,TGTGCCAGCAGCTTGGTCCCTTTACACCCCTATGGCTACACCTTC
once,TRBJ2-1,TRBD2,TRBV27,CASSSGTSGYNEQFF,TGTGCCAGCAGTTCCGGGACTAGCGGGTACAATGAGCAGTTCTTC
NA,TRBJ2-3,TRBD2,TRBV18,CASSPLPGTTRDYLLDTQYF,TGTGCCAGCTCACCTTTACCGGGCACCACCAGGGACTACCTCCTGGATACGCAGTATTTT
once,TRBJ2-1,NA,TRBV29-1,CSVWSSLNEQFF,TGCAGCGTTTGGTCTAGCCTCAATGAGCAGTTCTTC
NA,TRBJ1-2,NA,TRBV12-3/TRBV12-4,CASSSVNGYGYTF,TGTGCCAGCAGTTCGGTCAACGGCTATGGCTACACCTTC
NA,TRBJ2-1,NA,TRBV27,CATHSGNEQFF,TGTGCCACCCACTCCGGCAATGAGCAGTTCTTC
NA,TRBJ2-7,TRBD2,TRBV10-3,CAISGDGDSGFSYEQYF,TGTGCCATCAGTGGGGATGGTGATAGCGGGTTTTCCTACGAGCAGTACTTC
NA,TRBJ1-6,NA,TRBV28,CASSLVGGSNSPLHF,TGTGCCAGCAGTTTAGTGGGGGGAAGTAATTCACCCCTCCACTTT
NA,TRBJ1-1,NA,TRBV19,CASSPGGGTEAFF,TGTGCCAGTAGTCCCGGGGGGGGCACTGAAGCTTTCTTT
NA,TRBJ1-1,NA,TRBV28,CASSLQATEAFF,TGTGCCAGCAGTTTACAGGCGACTGAAGCTTTCTTT
NA,TRBJ2-4,NA,TRBV11-3,CASSPIAKNIQYF,TGTGCCAGCAGCCCCATCGCCAAAAACATTCAGTACTTC
NA,TRBJ2-2,NA,TRBV30,CAWSEQGAGELFF,TGTGCCTGGAGTGAACAGGGTGCCGGGGAGCTGTTTTTT
NA,TRBJ1-3,NA,TRBV28,CASSSEFSGNTIYF,TGTGCCAGCAGTTCAGAATTCTCTGGAAACACCATATATTTT
NA,TRBJ1-5,NA,TRBV29-1,CSAVGGGSPNQPQHF,TGCAGCGCTGTGGGTGGGGGGAGCCCCAATCAGCCCCAGCATTTT
NA,TRBJ2-5,NA,TRBV27,CASSLNAGRRQETQYF,TGTGCCAGCAGTTTGAACGCAGGGAGGAGACAAGAGACCCAGTACTTC
NA,TRBJ2-1,TRBD2,TRBV9,CASSVRREGLNYNEQFF,TGTGCCAGCAGCGTAAGGCGGGAGGGCCTGAACTACAATGAGCAGTTCTTC
NA,TRBJ2-2,NA,TRBV12-3/TRBV12-4,CASSLQASGELFF,TGTGCCAGCAGTTTACAGGCCTCCGGGGAGCTGTTTTTT
NA,TRBJ1-5,TRBD1,TRBV19,CASSLDRAFNQPQHF,TGTGCCAGTAGCCTTGACAGGGCATTTAATCAGCCCCAGCATTTT
NA,TRBJ1-1,TRBD1,TRBV30,CAWGTGGTEAFF,TGTGCCTGGGGGACAGGGGGCACGGAAGCTTTCTTT
NA,TRBJ2-1,TRBD2,TRBV4-1,CASSLAARTSGSMADEQFF,TGCGCCAGCAGCCTTGCTGCCCGGACTAGCGGGAGTATGGCGGATGAGCAGTTCTTC
NA,TRBJ1-1,NA,TRBV19,CASSGLNWVEATEAFF,TGTGCCAGTAGTGGATTGAACTGGGTAGAGGCCACTGAAGCTTTCTTT
NA,TRBJ2-3,TRBD2,TRBV2,CASTLAENTDTQYF,TGTGCCAGCACCCTAGCGGAAAACACAGATACGCAGTATTTT